This record looks at one T cell receptor (beta chain) sequence and its context. Treatment denoted: some 20 received Ad26.COV2.S at low or high dose, single or two shots; 5 received placebo; per-sample allocation not given. Day 63 after the first vaccine or placebo injection was the time point for sampling. The CDR3 spans 16 residues. Trimming took 4 bases from V and 0 from J, leaving 13 bases between them. Looked up from germline, CDR1 is LNHDA and CDR2 is SQIVND (reference sequence). Only in-frame clones appear in the TCRdb table, and some are missing; sequencing was by immunoSEQ multiplex PCR. The repertoire holds a few hundred thousand clones, with roughly 91% as singletons. This entry belongs to a study of Ad26.COV2.S vaccination and SARS-CoV-2 variants.

The material sequenced was peripheral blood, taken in a trial of Ad26.COV2.S vaccine versus placebo. This TCR was sampled from a person between 18 and 65 years old who received the Ad26.COV2.S COVID-19 vaccine or a placebo. This chain connects TRBV19 to TRBJ1-5; possibly TRBD1 for D (6 bases). The CDR3 loop is CASSTGVPYSNQPQHF. The CDR3 DNA sequence: TGTGCCAGTAGTACAGGGGTCCCATATAGCAATCAGCCCCAGCATTTT.